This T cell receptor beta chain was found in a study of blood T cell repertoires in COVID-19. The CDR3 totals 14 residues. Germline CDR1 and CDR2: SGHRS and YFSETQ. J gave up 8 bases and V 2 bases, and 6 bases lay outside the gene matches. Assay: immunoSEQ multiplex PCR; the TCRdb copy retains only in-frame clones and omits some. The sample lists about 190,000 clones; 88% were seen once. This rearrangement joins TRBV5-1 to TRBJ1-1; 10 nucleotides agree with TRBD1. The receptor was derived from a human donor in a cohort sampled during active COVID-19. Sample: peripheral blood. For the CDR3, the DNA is TGCGCCAGCAGCTTCCGGGACAGGGGAGGCGAAGCTTTCTTT. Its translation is CASSFRDRGGEAFF.